A single sample is the source of the 18 T cell receptor beta chains below, sequenced in a study of blood T cell repertoires in COVID-19. Some clones are missing from TCRdb's copy, which holds only in-frame ones; the method was immunoSEQ multiplex PCR. The table lists around 300,000 clones, 83% of them singletons. The sample consisted of peripheral blood. The source of these receptors is a woman in her fifties or sixties who had recovered from COVID-19.

This chain connects TRBV5-1 to TRBJ2-3; D may be TRBD2 (5 bases). Germline CDR1 is SGHRS and CDR2 is YFSETQ. The CDR3 has 14 amino acids. The germline V and J ends were trimmed by 6 bases and 2 bases, with 13 bases remaining between them. The CDR3 is CASTMDGVTDTQYF. The CDR3 bases are TGCGCCAGCACTATGGACGGGGTCACAGATACGCAGTATTTT.

V and J are TRBV21-1 and TRBJ2-1; the tabulated D call, TRBD2, remains unverified against the DNA. TRBV21-1 is tagged as a pseudogene. This CDR3 comprises 17 residues. CDR3 nucleotides: TGTGCCAGCACCATCACACTAGCGGGAGTTACCTACAATGAGCAGTTCTTC. This gives the protein CASTITLAGVTYNEQFF.

The chain couples TRBV7-2 to TRBJ2-7; maybe TRBD1 (5 bases). Trimming removed 5 bases at V and 3 bases at J, with 20 bases between. From germline, CDR1 is SGHTA and CDR2 FQGNSA. This CDR3 is built from 16 residues. CDR3 sequence: CASSPRIGAFLYEQYF. The CDR3 DNA sequence: TGTGCCAGCAGCCCTCGAATAGGGGCCTTCCTCTACGAGCAGTACTTC.

The V and J genes are TRBV6-5 and TRBJ1-5; TRBD1 matches at 9 bases. The length of the CDR3 is 14 residues. J lost 5 bases, V lost 2 bases, and 1 base had no gene match. Looked up from germline, CDR1 is MNHEY and CDR2 is SVGAGI. This chain's CDR3 is CASSYTGGDQPQHF. In nucleotides, the CDR3 is TGTGCCAGCAGTTACACAGGGGGCGATCAGCCCCAGCATTTT.

This clone appeared a single time. The genes are TRBV28 and TRBJ1-1, with 8 bases that match TRBD1. V was clipped by 4 bases and J by 3 bases; unmatched bases: 4. This CDR3 spans 14 amino acids. Germline CDR1 MDHEN, CDR2 SYDVKM. CDR3 in DNA: TGTGCCAGCAGTTCTCAGGGGGCTGACACTGAAGCTTTCTTT. Translating it yields CASSSQGADTEAFF.

The V gene is TRBV7-2, the J gene TRBJ1-3; 9 bases fit TRBD1. CDR3 length: 14 residues. V lost 5 bases to trimming and J lost 8 bases; unmatched junction nucleotides: 7. The V gene's germline CDR1 is SGHTA and CDR2 FQGNSA. CDR3 nucleotide sequence: TGTGCCAGCAGCGCCGGACAGGGGTTGGACACCATATATTTT. Residues: CASSAGQGLDTIYF. The full variable domain, in which reference TRBV7-2 and TRBJ1-3 provide the parts outside the CDR3, is GAGVSQSPSNKVTEKGKDVELRCDPISGHTALYWYRQSLGQGLEFLIYFQGNSAPDKSGLPSDRFSAERTGGSVSTLTIQRTQQEDSAVYLCASSAGQGLDTIYFGEGSWLTVV.

The rearrangement uses TRBV3-1 (or the pseudogene TRBV3-2) and TRBJ2-1; D remains unclear. The CDR3 runs 14 residues. V shed 4 bases and J shed 7 bases, with 14 bases lying between them. The germline CDR1 and CDR2 sequences are LGHDT and YNNKEL (reference sequence). DNA for the CDR3: TGTGCCAGCAGCCCCAGCGATACGTGGAATGAGCAGTTCTTC. Its protein product is CASSPSDTWNEQFF.

The chain links TRBV11-2 to TRBJ2-7; TRBD1 matches 7 bases. The V segment lost 5 bases and the J segment 4 bases; nucleotides outside the gene matches: 2. This CDR3 comprises 12 residues. Germline-derived CDR1 and CDR2 are SGHAT and FQNNGV. The CDR3 here is CASSPQGYEQYF. For the CDR3, the DNA is TGTGCCAGCAGCCCACAGGGGTACGAGCAGTACTTC.

This clone has a handful of counts. The genes are TRBV6-4 and TRBJ1-5, with a weak D call TRBD1 (6 bases). CDR1 is MRHNA and CDR2 is SNTAGT in the germline V gene. The CDR3 runs to 14 residues. Trimming cost V 9 bases and J 0 bases, with 12 bases left between them. CDR3 nucleotide sequence: TGTGCCAGGCCGGGGGGACATAGCAATCAGCCCCAGCATTTT. Translation gives CARPGGHSNQPQHF.

The J gene is TRBJ1-3, the V gene TRBV28; D might be TRBD1 (5 bases). This CDR3 is built from 14 residues. Between the trimmed V and J ends, which lost 7 bases and 4 bases, there was a span of 14 bases. Germline V lookup: CDR1 MDHEN, CDR2 SYDVKM. The CDR3 region is CASNSPGGGNTIYF. The CDR3 DNA reads as TGTGCCAGCAACTCCCCCGGGGGGGGAAACACCATATATTTT. Combining the CDR3 with reference TRBV28 and TRBJ1-3 gives the whole variable domain DVKVTQSSRYLVKRTGEKVFLECVQDMDHENMFWYRQDPGLGLRLIYFSYDVKMKEKGDIPEGYSVSREKKERFSLILESASTNQTSMYLCASNSPGGGNTIYFGEGSWLTVV.

The gene calls are TRBV28 and TRBJ1-5; D gene unclear. CDR1 and CDR2 from the germline V gene are MDHEN and SYDVKM. The CDR3 loop spans 15 amino acids. Deletions cut 4 bases from V and 2 bases from J, with 12 bases between. CDR3 in DNA: TGTGCCAGCAGTTCACCCAACCGCGGCAATCAGCCCCAGCATTTT. Translation gives CASSSPNRGNQPQHF.

The V call is TRBV3-1 (or the pseudogene TRBV3-2), the J call TRBJ2-7, with TRBD2 matching over 8 bases. Germline values: CDR1 LGHDT, CDR2 YNNKEL (reference sequence). The ends lost 4 bases at V and 5 bases at J; junction bases unmatched: 7. This CDR3 contains 14 residues. The CDR3 loop reads CASSLSGSGHEQYF. In nucleotides, the CDR3 is TGTGCCAGCAGCCTCAGCGGGAGTGGCCACGAGCAGTACTTC.

A few counts support this clone. This rearrangement joins TRBV19 to TRBJ1-5; the D gene is possibly TRBD1 (6 bases). Between the trimmed V and J ends, which lost 9 bases and 9 bases, there was a span of 12 bases. The CDR3 length is 11 residues. CDR1 LNHDA and CDR2 SQIVND come from the germline V gene (reference sequence). In DNA form, the CDR3 reads TGTGCCAGCAGGGGCTCGGGGCCCCAGCATTTT. As protein: CASRGSGPQHF.

V is TRBV6-5 and J is TRBJ1-4; no reliable D call. Trimming shortened V by 8 bases and J by 8 bases, and 15 bases separated the two germline ends. Germline V lookup: CDR1 MNHEY, CDR2 SVGAGI. CDR3 length: 13 amino acids. CDR3 loop: CASVRSLREKLFF. The CDR3 nucleotides read TGTGCCAGCGTTCGGTCGCTGAGAGAAAAACTGTTTTTT.

The chain couples TRBV25-1 to TRBJ2-3, with 9 bases identical to TRBD1. Germline CDR1 reads MGHDK; CDR2 reads SYGVNS. After removal of 5 bases from V and 5 bases from J, the junction contained 11 bases not matched to a gene. The CDR3 extends over 16 amino acids. For the CDR3, the DNA is TGTGCCAGCAGTCCGCAGCCCGGACAGGGGCTAGATACGCAGTATTTT. The encoded protein is CASSPQPGQGLDTQYF.

This clone is a singleton in its sample. The CDR3 spells CASSSSGTGNTGELFF. The CDR3, as DNA: TGTGCCAGCAGTTCGTCCGGGACAGGGAACACCGGGGAGCTGTTTTTT. The chain carries TRBV27 and TRBJ2-2; TRBD1 aligns across 8 bases. V trimming: 4 bases; J trimming: 1 base; junction bases outside the gene matches: 5. The CDR3 consists of 16 residues. Germline V gives CDR1 MNHEY, CDR2 SMNVEV (reference sequence).

This sequence joins TRBV4-1 and TRBJ1-1; 9 bases are a match to TRBD1. The V and J ends lost 2 bases and 10 bases, in that order; junction bases with no gene match: 11. The CDR3 runs 15 residues. Germline V CDR1 and CDR2: MGHRA, YSYEKL. The CDR3 here is CASSQTGGAYSPAFF. The CDR3 nucleotides read TGCGCCAGCAGCCAAACAGGGGGCGCCTATTCGCCAGCTTTCTTT.

The chain uses TRBV27 and TRBJ2-7, with D possibly being TRBD2 (5 bases). The CDR3 spans 13 residues. Deletions cut 4 bases from V and 3 bases from J, with 10 bases between. CDR1 and CDR2 (germline): MNHEY, SMNVEV (reference sequence). The CDR3 sequence is CASSSRRGYEQYF. DNA of the CDR3: TGTGCCAGCAGTTCACGCCGGGGCTACGAGCAGTACTTC.